These 20 T cell receptor beta chains were sequenced from one sample in a study of blood T cell repertoires in COVID-19. Sequenced by immunoSEQ multiplex PCR; TCRdb stores in-frame clones only, minus some. The sample consists of more than 300,000 clones, around four fifths of them appearing once. The source material was peripheral blood. All receptors derive from a woman aged 45-59 years with acute or convalescent COVID-19.

The chain has TRBV10-3 and TRBJ1-3; unclear D gene. This CDR3 spans 15 amino acids. Germline CDR1 ENHRY, CDR2 SYGVKD. Trimming removed 3 bases at V and 2 bases at J, with 11 bases between. The CDR3 nucleotides read TGTGCCATCAGTGACCCCCGGGGAACTGGAAACACCATATATTTT. It yields the protein CAISDPRGTGNTIYF.

This chain joins TRBV4-2 and TRBJ2-3, with a possible D match to TRBD2 (5 bases). The CDR3 sequence is 17 residues long. V was pared by 0 bases and J by 5 bases, with 18 bases between. Germline assignment: CDR1 LGHNA and CDR2 YNFKEQ. Here the CDR3 reads CASSQESTEEHGDTQYF. DNA of the CDR3: TGTGCCAGCAGCCAAGAGAGCACGGAGGAGCACGGAGATACGCAGTATTTT.

The chain has TRBV2 and TRBJ2-3, with 10 nucleotides matching TRBD2. Looked up from germline, CDR1 is SNHLY and CDR2 is FYNNEI. V was pared by 6 bases and J by 2 bases, with 5 bases of the junction left unmatched. The CDR3 consists of 15 residues. The CDR3 reads CASRDLAGATDTQYF. The CDR3 DNA reads as TGTGCCAGCAGAGACCTAGCGGGAGCCACAGATACGCAGTATTTT.

J is TRBJ1-1 and V is TRBV10-3, with 7 bases matching TRBD1. This CDR3 is 14 amino acids long. Germline CDR1 ENHRY, CDR2 SYGVKD. V gave up 9 bases and J gave up 3 bases; unmatched junction bases: 10. This CDR3 reads CAINRGPEDTEAFF. In nucleotides, the CDR3 is TGTGCCATAAATAGGGGGCCCGAGGACACTGAAGCTTTCTTT.

V is TRBV4-1 and J is TRBJ1-4; D remains unclear. The CDR3 has 15 residues. Trimming removed 5 bases at V and 0 bases at J, with 10 bases between. Looked up from germline, CDR1 is MGHRA and CDR2 is YSYEKL. CDR3 nucleotides: TGCGCCAGCAGCTCGTTTATGTCAACTAATGAAAAACTGTTTTTT. Its translation is CASSSFMSTNEKLFF.

V usage is TRBV30 and J usage is TRBJ1-6, with 8 bases aligning to TRBD1. CDR1 and CDR2 from the germline V gene are GTSNPN and SVGIG (reference sequence). This CDR3 has 14 amino acids. V was clipped by 3 bases and J by 9 bases; unmatched bases: 7. DNA for the CDR3: TGTGCCTGGAGCTCCGGACAGGGACTTTCACCCCTCCACTTT. Protein sequence: CAWSSGQGLSPLHF.

The sample holds one count of this clone. The J gene is TRBJ2-5, the V gene TRBV19, with TRBD2 matching over 9 bases. This CDR3 spans 14 amino acids. V lost 7 bases and J lost 3; bases outside the gene matches: 6. Germline V gene lookup returns CDR1 LNHDA and CDR2 SQIVND (reference sequence). Here the CDR3 DNA reads TGTGCCAGTAAGGAGCGGGAGGCAAAAGAGACCCAGTACTTC. This translates into CASKEREAKETQYF.

The chain combines TRBV27 with TRBJ1-4, with a tentative D call TRBD1 (5 bases). The ends were cut back, 2 bases at V and 14 bases at J, with 12 bases in the middle. This CDR3 comprises 12 residues. Germline V gene sequence: CDR1 MNHEY, CDR2 SMNVEV (reference sequence). CDR3 sequence (DNA): TGTGCCAGCAGTTTAAAAGGGGCCCGCCTGTTTTTT. Encoded protein: CASSLKGARLFF.

The rearrangement joins TRBV9 to TRBJ2-7, with 8 nucleotides matching TRBD1. V trimming: 0 bases; J trimming: 2 bases; junction bases outside the gene matches: 1. The germline CDR1 and CDR2 sequences are SGDLS and YYNGEE. CDR3 size: 14 residues. CDR3 amino acids: CASSVGTGTYEQYV. The CDR3 DNA sequence: TGTGCCAGCAGCGTAGGGACAGGGACCTACGAGCAGTACGTC.

The chain carries TRBV6-5 and TRBJ2-3; possibly TRBD2 for D (6 bases). CDR3 length: 15 residues. With 6 bases removed from V and 4 bases from J, the gap between germline ends came to 17 bases. Germline V gene lookup returns CDR1 MNHEY and CDR2 SVGAGI. This chain's CDR3 is CASSNAHWGADTQYF. The CDR3 nucleotides are TGTGCCAGCAGCAACGCCCACTGGGGGGCAGATACGCAGTATTTT.

The gene calls are TRBV6-5 and TRBJ2-3; TRBD2 might be the D (5 bases). V was shortened by 6 bases and J by 8 bases, with 12 bases between the two germline ends. The germline V gene encodes CDR1 MNHEY and CDR2 SVGAGI. The CDR3 has 12 residues. CDR3 in amino acids: CASSRGEVTQYF. The CDR3 nucleotides read TGTGCCAGCAGCCGGGGTGAAGTTACGCAGTATTTT.

The genes are TRBV5-5 and TRBJ1-3; the match to TRBD1 covers 7 bases. With V trimmed by 4 bases and J by 1 base, 8 bases remained unmatched. Germline CDR1 SGHKS, CDR2 YYEKEE (reference sequence). This CDR3 comprises 16 residues. In DNA, the CDR3 is TGTGCCAGCAGCCTCGGGGACAGCCTTTCTGGAAACACCATATATTTT. Its protein is CASSLGDSLSGNTIYF.

This rearrangement joins TRBV27 to TRBJ1-1; 7 bases are shared with TRBD1. Germline V gives CDR1 MNHEY, CDR2 SMNVEV (reference sequence). With 3 bases clipped from V and 7 bases from J, the junction kept 8 bases outside the gene matches. This CDR3 has 14 amino acids. CDR3 residues: CASSLTGTDFEAFF. CDR3 DNA sequence: TGTGCCAGCAGTTTGACAGGGACCGATTTTGAAGCTTTCTTT.

This clone has more than one count but fewer than ten. The genes are TRBV30 and TRBJ1-6; D might be TRBD1 (5 bases). The germline V and J ends were trimmed by 0 bases and 10 bases, with 13 bases remaining between them. The CDR3 runs 14 residues. CDR1 GTSNPN and CDR2 SVGIG come from the germline V gene (reference sequence). The CDR3 loop is CAWSVGEAGSPLHF. The CDR3 DNA sequence: TGTGCCTGGAGTGTAGGCGAGGCAGGGTCACCCCTCCACTTT.

The CDR3 region is CASRRNEQFF. The DNA for the CDR3 is TGCGCCAGCAGGCGCAATGAGCAGTTCTTC. The gene calls are TRBV10-2 and TRBJ2-1; D uncertain. Germline loops: CDR1 WSHSY, CDR2 SAAADI. The CDR3 extends over 10 amino acids. V dropped 6 bases and J dropped 6 bases, with 3 bases sitting between them.

The rearrangement joins TRBV7-2 to TRBJ1-4; D is uncertain. The CDR3 contains 17 residues. The germline CDR1 and CDR2 sequences are SGHTA and FQGNSA. Trimming cost V 3 bases and J 0 bases, with 14 bases left between them. The CDR3 coding sequence is TGTGCCAGCAGCTTGTACCCACTCGGGGCAACTAATGAAAAACTGTTTTTT. Protein sequence: CASSLYPLGATNEKLFF.

The CDR3 spells CASSLGSESSGANVLTF. In DNA form, the CDR3 reads TGCGCCAGCAGCTTGGGATCGGAGAGCTCTGGGGCCAACGTCCTGACTTTC. The V call is TRBV5-1, the J call TRBJ2-6; D not resolved. In germline, CDR1 is SGHRS, CDR2 YFSETQ. Trimming cost V 0 bases and J 0 bases, with 10 bases left between them. This CDR3 is built from 17 residues.

V is TRBV3-1 (or the pseudogene TRBV3-2) and J is TRBJ2-2; 13 bases match TRBD2. From germline, CDR1 is LGHDT and CDR2 YNNKEL (reference sequence). V trimming: 5 bases; J trimming: 6 bases; junction bases outside the gene matches: 6. The CDR3 extends over 16 amino acids. The CDR3: CASSTRTSGRAGELFF. DNA of the CDR3: TGTGCCAGCAGCACTAGGACTAGCGGGAGAGCCGGGGAGCTGTTTTTT.

The rearrangement links TRBV9 to TRBJ2-7; 11 nucleotides line up with TRBD1. Trimming took 0 bases from V and 3 from J; bases not matched to a gene: 8. Germline-derived CDR1 and CDR2 are SGDLS and YYNGEE. The CDR3 sequence is 17 residues long. Here the CDR3 reads CASSVATGTGGNYEQYF. In DNA form, the CDR3 reads TGTGCCAGCAGCGTAGCTACGGGGACAGGGGGAAACTACGAGCAGTACTTC.

V is TRBV11-2 and J is TRBJ1-2; no definite D call. The CDR3 contains 12 residues. The ends were cut back, 6 bases at V and 2 bases at J, with 7 bases in the middle. Germline CDR1 and CDR2: SGHAT and FQNNGV. CDR3 amino acids: CASRANNYGYTF. The CDR3 nucleotides read TGTGCCAGCAGGGCAAACAACTATGGCTACACCTTC. The full variable domain, in which reference TRBV11-2 and TRBJ1-2 provide the parts outside the CDR3, is EAGVAQSPRYKIIEKRQSVAFWCNPISGHATLYWYQQILGQGPKLLIQFQNNGVVDDSQLPKDRFSAERLKGVDSTLKIQPAKLEDSAVYLCASRANNYGYTFGSGTRLTVV.